The next 10 T cell receptor beta chains were all read from a single sample in a study. TCRdb used MiXCR to reprocess the RT-PCR reads, holding one entry per CDR3 protein. The table includes hundreds of thousands of distinct CDR3 sequences, approximately 14% detected once. Source material: memory CD4+ T cells from blood. The source is a female donor in good health, serving as a healthy control.

The chain recombines TRBV5-1 with TRBJ2-7; D remains ambiguous. The CDR3 spans 14 residues. V shed 1 base and J shed 0 bases, with 8 bases lying between them. CDR1 SGHRS and CDR2 YFSETQ come from the germline V gene. The CDR3 here is CASSLLDFSYEQYF. As DNA, the CDR3 is TGCGCCAGCAGCTTGTTGGATTTCTCCTACGAGCAGTACTTC.

The chain couples TRBV4-3 to TRBJ1-2, with D tentatively TRBD1 (5 bases). Germline V gene data show CDR1 as LGHNA and CDR2 as YSLEER. The length of the CDR3 is 16 residues. V lost 4 bases and J 3 bases, leaving 18 bases between the germline ends. The CDR3 reads CASSPSLAGMDYGYTF. For the CDR3, the DNA is TGCGCCAGCAGCCCTAGCCTGGCAGGGATGGACTATGGCTACACCTTC.

The chain uses TRBV6-2 or TRBV6-3 and TRBJ1-1, with unresolved D. The CDR3 consists of 14 residues. V lost 2 bases to trimming and J lost 3 bases, with 10 bases between them. Germline V lookup: CDR1 MNHEY, CDR2 SVGEGT. The CDR3 sequence is CASSYPSKHTEAFF. Written as DNA, the CDR3 is TGTGCCAGCAGTTACCCGAGCAAGCACACTGAAGCTTTCTTT.

In this sample, this clonotype turned up a few times. V is TRBV28 and J is TRBJ2-3; D might be TRBD2 (6 bases). V lost 5 bases to trimming and J lost 4 bases, with 13 bases between them. The CDR3 is 14 amino acids. From germline, CDR1 is MDHEN and CDR2 SYDVKM. The CDR3 reads CASSRTNGADTQYF. CDR3 sequence (DNA): TGTGCCAGCAGTCGGACTAACGGGGCAGATACGCAGTATTTT.

This clonotype appeared a few times. The rearrangement uses TRBV12-3 or TRBV12-4 and TRBJ1-5; TRBD1 matches at 7 bases. The length of the CDR3 is 17 residues. Trimming at V came to 4 bases and at J to 9 bases, leaving 18 bases not matched to a gene. The CDR3: CASSSGRDSQSFGPQHF. CDR3 nucleotides: TGTGCCAGCAGTTCTGGCCGGGACAGTCAGTCTTTTGGGCCCCAGCATTTT.

This clonotype was found a few times. V usage is TRBV5-1 and J usage is TRBJ1-2, with 9 bases fitting TRBD1. Germline CDR1 SGHRS, CDR2 YFSETQ. The length of the CDR3 is 13 residues. The junction had 6 bases not matched to a gene; V was cut back by 6 bases and J by 6 bases. DNA for the CDR3: TGCGCCAGCACCCAGGACAGGGGCGATGGCTACACCTTC. Amino acids: CASTQDRGDGYTF.

The V gene is TRBV5-1, the J gene TRBJ2-7, with a possible D match to TRBD2 (6 bases). Trimming removed 0 bases from V and 5 bases from J, with 18 bases in between. The CDR3 length is 16 residues. Germline-derived CDR1 and CDR2 are SGHRS and YFSETQ. The CDR3 reads CASSLGAGRRLNEQYF. CDR3 DNA sequence: TGCGCCAGCAGCTTGGGGGCAGGGAGGCGCCTAAACGAGCAGTACTTC.

In its sample, this clonotype was seen a few times. V is TRBV15 and J is TRBJ2-5; 7 positions match TRBD2. The trim removed 0 bases at V and 1 base at J, leaving 8 bases unmatched. This CDR3 is 17 amino acids long. The germline V gene has CDR1 LNHNV and CDR2 YYDKDF (reference sequence). CDR3: CATSRDLSSGSQETQYF. The CDR3 region has the DNA TGTGCCACCAGCAGAGATCTGAGTAGCGGGTCCCAAGAGACCCAGTACTTC.

In the case of this clonotype: With a far larger clone one base away, a read error is the likely cause. The V gene is TRBV11-2, the J gene TRBJ2-5; D unclear. CDR3 length: 12 residues. V was clipped by 1 base and J by 5 bases, with 5 bases between them. CDR1 and CDR2 from the germline V gene are SGHAT and FQNNGV. CDR3: CASSLVPETQYF. CDR3 bases: TGTGCCAGCAGCTTAGTCCCGGAGACCCAGTACTTC.

This clonotype appeared many times. The V and J genes are TRBV15 and TRBJ1-5; 7 nucleotides line up with TRBD1. Germline V lookup: CDR1 LNHNV, CDR2 YYDKDF (reference sequence). This CDR3 spans 14 amino acids. Trimming removed 0 bases from V and 5 bases from J; junction bases left unmatched: 1. Here the CDR3 reads CATSREQGDQPQHF. In DNA, the CDR3 is TGTGCCACCAGCAGAGAGCAGGGGGATCAGCCCCAGCATTTT.